Only one count was recorded for the clone carrying this TCR beta chain. Antigen unknown. Ipilimumab, 1 mg/kg, started 14 to 28 days after autologous transplant. Dosing: nivolumab 3 mg/kg IV, weeks 1, 4, 7, 10, then every two weeks to week 26. Sequenced by immunoSEQ multiplex PCR; TCRdb stores in-frame clones only, minus some. The sample includes 16,000 or so clones, roughly 71% of them seen just once. This CDR3 is 14 amino acids long. V lost 6 bases and J 0 bases, leaving 9 bases between the germline ends. CDR1 is MDHEN, CDR2 SYDVKM, per germline. This sample was included in a study of ipilimumab plus nivolumab after autologous stem cell transplantation. Study-level results: Per the authors, repertoire, Treg and microbiota data justify further study.

The sequences come from PBMCs, collected in a trial of ipilimumab plus nivolumab as post-transplant consolidation. This clonotype originated in a male donor with diffuse large B-cell lymphoma. The rearrangement joins TRBV28 to TRBJ1-5; D is ambiguous. CDR3 sequence (DNA): TGTGCCAGCAGGACCGTCCTTAGCAATCAGCCCCAGCATTTT. As protein: CASRTVLSNQPQHF.